Listed below are T cell receptor beta chains from one sample, sequenced in a study of neurological immune-mediated disorders. TCRdb reprocessed the 5' RACE reads with MiXCR, giving one entry per CDR3 protein. The sample lists about 53,000 distinct CDR3 sequences; roughly 10% were seen once. The sequencing sample was made of PBMCs. These receptors were obtained from a woman between 40 and 50 years old in good health. The CDR3 runs from the conserved cysteine through the conserved F or W. The order of the fields is D gene, V gene, J gene, clone size, CDR3 protein, CDR3 DNA. The D gene is left open where the match is weak. Some rows have no size entry. The others give once, few or many, or a class for an expanded clone.

>-|TRBV4-3|TRBJ1-2|many
CASSQGAQGNGYTF
TGCGCCAGCAGCCAAGGAGCACAGGGCAACGGCTACACCTTC
>TRBD1|TRBV5-1|TRBJ1-2|many
CASSSTRDRGRGGYTF
TGCGCCAGCAGCTCAACCCGGGACAGGGGGCGCGGGGGCTACACCTTC
>-|TRBV10-3|TRBJ2-3|many
CAISDGAGTDTQYF
TGTGCCATCAGTGACGGGGCGGGCACAGATACGCAGTATTTT
>-|TRBV18|TRBJ1-2|many
CASSPPGARANYGYTF
TGTGCCAGCTCACCACCCGGTGCGAGAGCTAACTATGGCTACACCTTC
>-|TRBV6-1|TRBJ1-1|many
CASRGGWTEAFF
TGTGCCAGCAGGGGGGGATGGACTGAAGCTTTCTTT
>-|TRBV20-1|TRBJ1-6|many
CSASLPGRDNSPLHF
TGCAGTGCTAGCCTTCCGGGACGGGATAATTCACCCCTCCACTTT
>TRBD2|TRBV20-1|TRBJ2-3|many
CSASLGLAGVGDTQYF
TGCAGTGCTAGCCTTGGACTAGCGGGAGTCGGAGATACGCAGTATTTT
>-|TRBV12-3/TRBV12-4|TRBJ2-1|many
CASSLGLAGPQFF
TGTGCCAGCAGTTTAGGGCTAGCCGGGCCGCAGTTCTTC
>TRBD2|TRBV9|TRBJ2-1|many
CASSVQAGGFEQFF
TGTGCCAGCAGCGTGCAAGCGGGAGGGTTTGAGCAGTTCTTC
>-|TRBV29-1|TRBJ1-2|many
CSVVAPRPPLSYGYTF
TGCAGCGTTGTTGCCCCTCGCCCTCCTTTAAGCTATGGCTACACCTTC
>-|TRBV3-1|TRBJ2-5|many
CASSQASLGGMETQYF
TGTGCCAGCAGCCAAGCTTCTCTAGGGGGGATGGAGACCCAGTACTTC
>-|TRBV15|TRBJ2-7|many
CATSTFYGESSYEQYF
TGTGCCACCAGCACCTTTTACGGTGAAAGCTCCTACGAGCAGTACTTC
>-|TRBV24-1|TRBJ2-3|many
CATSRVGGDTDTQYF
TGTGCCACCAGTAGGGTGGGGGGCGACACAGATACGCAGTATTTT
>TRBD1|TRBV27|TRBJ2-7|many
CASNPTGVPHEQYF
TGTGCCAGCAACCCCACAGGGGTGCCGCACGAGCAGTACTTC
>-|TRBV25-1|TRBJ2-1|many
CASRKLDLGEQFF
TGTGCCAGCAGAAAACTAGATTTAGGCGAGCAGTTCTTC
>-|TRBV9|TRBJ1-1|many
CASSAGRPNTEAFF
TGTGCCAGCAGCGCGGGACGGCCGAACACTGAAGCTTTCTTT
>TRBD2|TRBV20-1|TRBJ2-7|few
CSAYGLAVTSYEQYF
TGCAGTGCTTACGGACTAGCGGTTACCTCCTACGAGCAGTACTTC
>-|TRBV6-5|TRBJ2-5|-
CASSYGGPETQYF
TGTGCCAGCAGTTACGGGGGGCCGGAGACCCAGTACTTC
>-|TRBV10-1|TRBJ2-1|many
CASSVGGGSHNEQFF
TGCGCCAGCAGTGTTGGCGGGGGCTCCCACAATGAGCAGTTCTTC
>-|TRBV7-2|TRBJ1-1|many
CASSLDSFTEAFF
TGTGCCAGCAGCTTAGACAGTTTCACTGAAGCTTTCTTT
>-|TRBV12-3/TRBV12-4|TRBJ2-5|many
CASSLLDSQETQYF
TGTGCCAGCAGTTTACTGGACAGTCAAGAGACCCAGTACTTC
>TRBD2|TRBV6-2/TRBV6-3|TRBJ2-1|many
CASQTSGGYNEQFF
TGTGCCAGCCAGACTAGCGGAGGCTACAATGAGCAGTTCTTC
>TRBD1|TRBV5-5|TRBJ2-5|many
CASSSWGQGKTQYF
TGTGCCAGCAGCTCCTGGGGACAGGGGAAGACCCAGTACTTC
>TRBD1|TRBV2|TRBJ1-2|many
CASSLVPGQGLGYTF
TGTGCCAGCAGTCTAGTACCGGGACAGGGTTTGGGCTACACCTTC
>-|TRBV28|TRBJ1-1|many
CASSFGARWTVNTEAFF
TGTGCCAGCAGTTTCGGGGCGCGATGGACGGTGAACACTGAAGCTTTCTTT
>-|TRBV6-4|TRBJ1-5|-
CASSGSENQPQHF
TGTGCCAGCAGTGGGAGCGAGAACCAGCCCCAGCATTTT
>-|TRBV10-3|TRBJ1-2|many
CAISPEGVYGYTF
TGTGCCATCAGTCCCGAGGGAGTCTATGGCTACACCTTC
>-|TRBV7-2|TRBJ2-5|many
CASSRQGTGQETQYF
TGTGCCAGCAGCCGGCAAGGAACGGGGCAAGAGACCCAGTACTTC
>-|TRBV4-2|TRBJ1-2|many
CASSQDLTGVYGYTF
TGTGCCAGCAGCCAAGATCTTACAGGAGTCTATGGCTACACCTTC
>-|TRBV11-3|TRBJ2-3|-
CASSLNPGTHDTQYF
TGTGCCAGCAGCCTCAACCCAGGGACCCACGATACGCAGTATTTT
>-|TRBV12-3/TRBV12-4|TRBJ1-1|-
CASSFRWGSTEAIF
TGTGCCAGTAGTTTCCGTTGGGGGTCCACTGAAGCTATCTTT
>TRBD2|TRBV6-5|TRBJ2-7|many
CASARDYNYEQYF
TGTGCCAGCGCACGGGACTACAACTACGAGCAGTACTTC
>TRBD2|TRBV6-2/TRBV6-3|TRBJ2-3|many
CASSYSILAGVTSTDTQYF
TGTGCCAGCAGTTACTCGATTCTAGCGGGGGTTACTAGCACAGATACGCAGTATTTT
>-|TRBV7-2|TRBJ2-3|many
CASSTLSGQYF
TGTGCCAGCAGCACCCTTTCTGGGCAGTATTTT
>TRBD2|TRBV3-1|TRBJ2-1|many
CASSQDGLAGGPWNEQFF
TGTGCCAGCAGCCAAGACGGACTAGCGGGAGGGCCATGGAATGAGCAGTTCTTC
>-|TRBV27|TRBJ1-1|many
CASSLGGYRDEAFF
TGTGCCAGCAGTTTAGGTGGCTACCGAGATGAAGCTTTCTTT
>-|TRBV2|TRBJ2-7|many
CASSEDPAPGNYEQYF
TGTGCCAGCAGTGAAGACCCCGCCCCTGGCAACTACGAGCAGTACTTC
>TRBD1|TRBV4-3|TRBJ1-6|few
CASSQEDRGRSPLHF
TGCGCCAGCAGCCAAGAAGACAGGGGACGTTCACCCCTCCACTTT
>-|TRBV7-3|TRBJ2-1|many
CASSPGQYDNEQFF
TGTGCCAGCAGCCCCGGACAGTACGACAATGAGCAGTTCTTC
>TRBD2|TRBV7-8|TRBJ2-3|many
CASSPHGLAGGYSSTDTQYF
TGTGCCAGCAGCCCCCACGGCCTAGCGGGGGGTTATTCTAGCACAGATACGCAGTATTTT
>-|TRBV18|TRBJ2-2|-
CASSPYTGELFF
TGTGCCAGCTCACCTTACACCGGGGAGCTGTTTTTT
>TRBD1|TRBV7-8|TRBJ1-5|many
CASSLSPGQGAVSQPQHF
TGTGCCAGCAGCTTGTCCCCGGGACAGGGGGCCGTCAGCCAGCCCCAGCATTTT
>-|TRBV6-6|TRBJ2-2|many
CASSYEGSTGELFF
TGTGCCAGCAGTTACGAGGGGTCTACCGGGGAGCTGTTTTTT
>-|TRBV29-1|TRBJ2-5|many
CSAGGLRGAEETQYF
TGCAGCGCTGGGGGCCTAAGGGGGGCCGAAGAGACCCAGTACTTC
>-|TRBV21-1|TRBJ2-6|many
CASSKEEIGRGSGANVLTF
TGTGCCAGCAGCAAAGAGGAGATAGGCCGGGGCTCTGGGGCCAACGTCCTGACTTTC
>-|TRBV7-3|TRBJ1-6|many
CASSSFGDYNSPLHF
TGTGCCAGCAGCTCATTTGGCGACTATAATTCACCCCTCCACTTT
>TRBD2|TRBV7-3|TRBJ2-5|many
CASSSGLAGGWETQYF
TGTGCCAGCAGCTCAGGACTAGCGGGGGGCTGGGAGACCCAGTACTTC
>-|TRBV5-5|TRBJ1-2|many
CASTRTGNYGYTF
TGTGCCAGCACCCGGACGGGAAACTATGGCTACACCTTC
>-|TRBV5-1|TRBJ1-2|many
CASSLAGTNYGYTF
TGCGCCAGCAGCTTGGCGGGGACTAACTATGGCTACACCTTC
>TRBD2|TRBV5-6|TRBJ2-3|many
CASSRVAGAFTDTQYF
TGTGCCAGCAGCCGAGTAGCGGGAGCTTTCACAGATACGCAGTATTTT
>-|TRBV4-3|TRBJ2-6|-
CASSQVSGFGANVLTF
TGCGCCAGCAGCCAAGTTTCTGGTTTTGGGGCCAACGTCCTGACTTTC
>-|TRBV7-2|TRBJ2-3|many
CASSPGVDTQYF
TGTGCCAGCAGCCCAGGGGTAGATACGCAGTATTTT
>TRBD1|TRBV5-1|TRBJ1-6|many
CASSLGRQGSNSPLHF
TGCGCCAGCAGCCTAGGACGACAGGGTTCCAATTCACCCCTCCACTTT
>-|TRBV20-1|TRBJ1-1|few
CSARDGSTGPLMNTEAFF
TGCAGTGCTAGAGATGGTTCAACAGGGCCTCTCATGAACACTGAAGCTTTCTTT
>-|TRBV7-8|TRBJ2-3|many
CAVGGADTQYF
TGTGCCGTCGGGGGAGCAGATACGCAGTATTTT
>TRBD2|TRBV7-2|TRBJ2-7|many
CASSLRLAYYEQYF
TGTGCCAGCAGCTTGAGACTAGCTTACTACGAGCAGTACTTC
>-|TRBV7-6|TRBJ1-1|many
CASSPSPLTGFGAFF
TGTGCCAGCAGCCCGTCACCCTTAACGGGGTTTGGAGCTTTCTTT